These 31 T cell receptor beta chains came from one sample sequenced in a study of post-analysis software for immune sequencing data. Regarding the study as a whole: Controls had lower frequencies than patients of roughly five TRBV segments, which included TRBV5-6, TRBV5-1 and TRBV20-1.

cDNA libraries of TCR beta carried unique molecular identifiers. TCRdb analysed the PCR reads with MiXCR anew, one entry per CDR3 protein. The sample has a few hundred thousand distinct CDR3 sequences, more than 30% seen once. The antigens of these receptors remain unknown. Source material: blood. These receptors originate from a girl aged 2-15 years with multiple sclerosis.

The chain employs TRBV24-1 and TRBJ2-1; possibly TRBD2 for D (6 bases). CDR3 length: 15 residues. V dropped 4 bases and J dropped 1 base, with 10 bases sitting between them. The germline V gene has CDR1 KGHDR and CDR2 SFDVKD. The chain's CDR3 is CATSEFSGSYNEQFF. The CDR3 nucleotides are TGTGCCACCAGTGAGTTTAGCGGATCCTACAATGAGCAGTTCTTC.

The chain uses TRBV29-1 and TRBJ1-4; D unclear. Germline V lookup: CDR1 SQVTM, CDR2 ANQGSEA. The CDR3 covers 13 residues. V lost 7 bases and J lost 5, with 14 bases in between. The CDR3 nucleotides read TGCAGCGGGACCCTACTGGGGAATGAAAAACTGTTTTTT. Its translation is CSGTLLGNEKLFF.

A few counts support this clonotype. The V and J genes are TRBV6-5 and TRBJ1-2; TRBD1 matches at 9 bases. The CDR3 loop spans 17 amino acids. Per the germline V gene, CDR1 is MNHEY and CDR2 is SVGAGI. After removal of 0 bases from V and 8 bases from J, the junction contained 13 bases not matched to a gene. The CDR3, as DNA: TGTGCCAGCAGTTACTCGATCACCAGGGACAGGGCCGGCGGCTACACCTTC. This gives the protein CASSYSITRDRAGGYTF.

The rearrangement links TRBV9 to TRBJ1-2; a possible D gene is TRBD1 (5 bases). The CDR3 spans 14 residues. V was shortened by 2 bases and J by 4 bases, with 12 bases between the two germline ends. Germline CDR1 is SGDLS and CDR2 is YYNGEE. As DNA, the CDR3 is TGTGCCAGCAGCGTCTCAGGGATGTCCTATGGCTACACCTTC. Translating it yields CASSVSGMSYGYTF.

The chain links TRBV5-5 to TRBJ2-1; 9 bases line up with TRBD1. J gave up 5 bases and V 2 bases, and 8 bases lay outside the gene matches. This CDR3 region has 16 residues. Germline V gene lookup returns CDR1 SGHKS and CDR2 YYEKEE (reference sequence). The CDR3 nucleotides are TGTGCCAGCAGCTTCTTCCCGACAGGGGGGAACAATGAGCAGTTCTTC. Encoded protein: CASSFFPTGGNNEQFF.

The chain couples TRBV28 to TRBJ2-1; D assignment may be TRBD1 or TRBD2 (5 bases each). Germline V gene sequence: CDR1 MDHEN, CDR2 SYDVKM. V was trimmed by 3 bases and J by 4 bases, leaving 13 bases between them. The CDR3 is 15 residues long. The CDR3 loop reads CASSFSGPLYNEQFF. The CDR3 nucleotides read TGTGCCAGCAGTTTCTCGGGACCGCTTTACAATGAGCAGTTCTTC.

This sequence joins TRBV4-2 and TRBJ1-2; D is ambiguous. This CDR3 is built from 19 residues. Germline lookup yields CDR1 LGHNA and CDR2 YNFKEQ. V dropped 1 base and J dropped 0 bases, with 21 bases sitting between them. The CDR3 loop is CASSQAQWLVSTANYGYTF. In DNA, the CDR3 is TGTGCCAGCAGCCAAGCTCAATGGCTAGTGTCAACGGCTAACTATGGCTACACCTTC.

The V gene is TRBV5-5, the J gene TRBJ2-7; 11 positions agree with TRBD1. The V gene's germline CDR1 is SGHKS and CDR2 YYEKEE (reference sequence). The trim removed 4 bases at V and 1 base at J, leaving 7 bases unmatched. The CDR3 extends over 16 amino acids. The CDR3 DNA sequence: TGTGCCAGCAGCAGAGCCGGGACAGGGGGGTCCTACGAGCAGTACTTC. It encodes CASSRAGTGGSYEQYF. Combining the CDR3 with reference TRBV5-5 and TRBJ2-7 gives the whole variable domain DAGVTQSPTHLIKTRGQQVTLRCSPISGHKSVSWYQQVLGQGPQFIFQYYEKEERGRGNFPDRFSARQFPNYSSELNVNALLLGDSALYLCASSRAGTGGSYEQYFGPGTRLTVT.

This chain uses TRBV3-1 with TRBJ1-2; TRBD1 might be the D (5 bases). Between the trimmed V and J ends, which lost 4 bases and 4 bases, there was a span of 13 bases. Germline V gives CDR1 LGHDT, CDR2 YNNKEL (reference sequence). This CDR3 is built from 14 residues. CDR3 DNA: TGTGCCAGCAGCCCCCGGGACGGACTCTATGGCTACACCTTC. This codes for CASSPRDGLYGYTF.

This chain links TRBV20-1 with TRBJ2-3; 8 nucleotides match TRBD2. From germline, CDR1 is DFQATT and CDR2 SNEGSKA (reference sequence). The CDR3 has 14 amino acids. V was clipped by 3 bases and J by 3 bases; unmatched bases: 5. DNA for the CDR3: TGCAGTGCTAGCCAGCGGGAGACAACAGATACGCAGTATTTT. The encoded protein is CSASQRETTDTQYF.

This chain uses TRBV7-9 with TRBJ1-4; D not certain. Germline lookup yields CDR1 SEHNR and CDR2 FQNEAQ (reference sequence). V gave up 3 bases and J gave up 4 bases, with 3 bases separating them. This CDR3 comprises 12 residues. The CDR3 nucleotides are TGTGCCAGCAGCTTCCTTAATGAAAAACTGTTTTTT. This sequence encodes CASSFLNEKLFF.

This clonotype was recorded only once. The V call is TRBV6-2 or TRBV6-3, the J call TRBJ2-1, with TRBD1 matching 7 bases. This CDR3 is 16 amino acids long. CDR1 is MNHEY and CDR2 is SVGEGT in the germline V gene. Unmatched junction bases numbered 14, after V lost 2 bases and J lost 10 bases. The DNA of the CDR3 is TGTGCCAGCAGTTACCCCGTAGAGGGGGCCCTCAAGGAGCAGTTCTTC. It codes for CASSYPVEGALKEQFF.

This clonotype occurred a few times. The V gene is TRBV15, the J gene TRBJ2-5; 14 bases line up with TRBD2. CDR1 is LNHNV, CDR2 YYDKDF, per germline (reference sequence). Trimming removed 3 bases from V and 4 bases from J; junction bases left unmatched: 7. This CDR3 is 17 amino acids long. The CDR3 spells CATSRGTSGRKRETQYF. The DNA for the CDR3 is TGTGCCACCAGCAGGGGGACTAGCGGGAGAAAGCGAGAGACCCAGTACTTC. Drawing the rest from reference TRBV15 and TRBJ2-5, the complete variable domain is DAMVIQNPRYQVTQFGKPVTLSCSQTLNHNVMYWYQQKSSQAPKLLFHYYDKDFNNEADTPDNFQSRRPNTSFCFLDIRSPGLGDTAMYLCATSRGTSGRKRETQYFGPGTRLLVL.

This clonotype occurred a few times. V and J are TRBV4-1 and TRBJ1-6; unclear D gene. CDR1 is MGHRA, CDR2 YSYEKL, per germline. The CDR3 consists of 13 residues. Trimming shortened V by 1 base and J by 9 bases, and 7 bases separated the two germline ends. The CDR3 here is CASSQARSSPLHF. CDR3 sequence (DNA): TGCGCCAGCAGCCAAGCTCGGTCTTCACCCCTCCACTTT.

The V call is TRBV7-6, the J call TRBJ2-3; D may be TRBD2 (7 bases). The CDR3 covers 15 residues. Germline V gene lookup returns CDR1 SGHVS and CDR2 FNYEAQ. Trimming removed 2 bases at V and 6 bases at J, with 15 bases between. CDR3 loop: CASSLFPGGSDTQYF. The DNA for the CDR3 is TGTGCCAGCAGCTTATTTCCGGGGGGCTCTGATACGCAGTATTTT.

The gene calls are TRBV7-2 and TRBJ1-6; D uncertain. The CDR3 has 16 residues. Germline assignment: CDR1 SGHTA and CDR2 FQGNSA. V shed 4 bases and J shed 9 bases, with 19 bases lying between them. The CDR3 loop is CASSSHPQVFPSPLHF. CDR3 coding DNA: TGTGCCAGCAGCTCCCACCCCCAGGTCTTTCCTTCACCCCTCCACTTT.

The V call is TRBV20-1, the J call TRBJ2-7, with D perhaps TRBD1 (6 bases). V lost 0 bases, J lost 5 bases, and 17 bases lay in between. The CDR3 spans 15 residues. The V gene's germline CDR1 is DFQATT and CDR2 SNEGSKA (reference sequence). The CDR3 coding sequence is TGCAGTGCTAGAGAGCAGGGGCTGATCCAGCACGAGCAGTACTTC. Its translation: CSAREQGLIQHEQYF.

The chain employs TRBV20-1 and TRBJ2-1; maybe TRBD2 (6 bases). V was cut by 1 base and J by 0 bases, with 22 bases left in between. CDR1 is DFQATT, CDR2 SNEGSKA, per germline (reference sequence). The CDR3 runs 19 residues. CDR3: CSARVAGLLSLSSYNEQFF. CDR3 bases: TGCAGTGCTAGAGTCGCGGGGCTCTTGAGCCTATCCTCCTACAATGAGCAGTTCTTC.

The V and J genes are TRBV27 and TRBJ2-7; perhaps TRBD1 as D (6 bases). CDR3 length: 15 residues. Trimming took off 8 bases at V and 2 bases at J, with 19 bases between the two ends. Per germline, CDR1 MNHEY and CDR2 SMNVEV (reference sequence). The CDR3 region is CASRQVQGAAYEQYF. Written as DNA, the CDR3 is TGTGCCAGCCGACAGGTACAGGGTGCCGCCTACGAGCAGTACTTC.

The CDR3 nucleotides read TGCGCCAGCAGCTTGGGAGGACAAACTAACTATGGCTACACCTTC. It is translated as CASSLGGQTNYGYTF. The rearrangement uses TRBV5-1 and TRBJ1-2; D possibly corresponds to TRBD1 (5 bases). Germline CDR1 reads SGHRS; CDR2 reads YFSETQ. The CDR3 is made up of 15 amino acids. V was trimmed by 0 bases and J by 0 bases, leaving 9 bases between them.

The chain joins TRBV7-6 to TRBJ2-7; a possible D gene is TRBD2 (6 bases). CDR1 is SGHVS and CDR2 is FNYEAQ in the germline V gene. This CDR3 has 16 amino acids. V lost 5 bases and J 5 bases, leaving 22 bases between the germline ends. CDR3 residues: CASSPDWGGGNHEQYF. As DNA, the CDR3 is TGTGCCAGCAGCCCAGATTGGGGAGGAGGTAACCACGAGCAGTACTTC.

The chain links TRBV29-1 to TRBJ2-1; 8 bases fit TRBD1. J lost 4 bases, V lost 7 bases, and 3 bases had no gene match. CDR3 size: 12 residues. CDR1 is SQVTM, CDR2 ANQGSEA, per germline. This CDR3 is CSARTGYNEQFF. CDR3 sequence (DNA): TGCAGCGCTCGGACAGGGTACAATGAGCAGTTCTTC.

The CDR3 reads CSAREGSATNEKLFF. CDR3 coding DNA: TGCAGTGCTAGAGAGGGGAGCGCAACTAATGAAAAACTGTTTTTT. The rearrangement links TRBV20-1 to TRBJ1-4, with D uncertain. Trimming took off 0 bases at V and 0 bases at J, with 8 bases between the two ends. Germline assignment: CDR1 DFQATT and CDR2 SNEGSKA (reference sequence). This CDR3 region has 15 residues.

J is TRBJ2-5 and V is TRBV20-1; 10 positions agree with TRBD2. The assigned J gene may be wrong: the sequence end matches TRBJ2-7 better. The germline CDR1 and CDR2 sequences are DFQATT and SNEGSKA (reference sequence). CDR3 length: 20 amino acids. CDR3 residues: CSATNRILVGELAGEHEQYF. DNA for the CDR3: TGCAGTGCTACTAACCGGATCCTAGTAGGCGAGCTAGCGGGAGAACACGAGCAGTACTTC.

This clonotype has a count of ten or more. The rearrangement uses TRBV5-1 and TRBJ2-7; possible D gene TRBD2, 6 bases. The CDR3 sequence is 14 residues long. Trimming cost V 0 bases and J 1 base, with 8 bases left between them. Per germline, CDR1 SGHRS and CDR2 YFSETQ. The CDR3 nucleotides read TGCGCCAGCAGCTTGGCGGCGGGGTCCTACGAGCAGTACTTC. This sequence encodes CASSLAAGSYEQYF.

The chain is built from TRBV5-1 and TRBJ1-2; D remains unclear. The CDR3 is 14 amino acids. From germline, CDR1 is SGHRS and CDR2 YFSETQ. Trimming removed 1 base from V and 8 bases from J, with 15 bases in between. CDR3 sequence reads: CASSLSEISVGYTF. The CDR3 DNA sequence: TGCGCCAGCAGCTTGTCAGAGATCTCTGTAGGCTACACCTTC.

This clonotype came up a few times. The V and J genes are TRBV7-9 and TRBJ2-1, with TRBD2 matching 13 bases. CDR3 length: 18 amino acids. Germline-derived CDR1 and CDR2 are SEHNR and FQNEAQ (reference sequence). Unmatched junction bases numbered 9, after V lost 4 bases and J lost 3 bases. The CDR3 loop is CASSSTWTSGSVYNEQFF. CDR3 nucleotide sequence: TGTGCCAGCAGCTCCACCTGGACTAGCGGGAGTGTCTACAATGAGCAGTTCTTC.

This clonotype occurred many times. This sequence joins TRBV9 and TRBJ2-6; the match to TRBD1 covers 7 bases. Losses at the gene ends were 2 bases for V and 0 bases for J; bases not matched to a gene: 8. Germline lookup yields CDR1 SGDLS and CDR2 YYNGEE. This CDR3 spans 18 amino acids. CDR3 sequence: CASSVTTGVLSGANVLTF. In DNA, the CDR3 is TGTGCCAGCAGCGTTACAACAGGGGTCCTCTCTGGGGCCAACGTCCTGACTTTC.

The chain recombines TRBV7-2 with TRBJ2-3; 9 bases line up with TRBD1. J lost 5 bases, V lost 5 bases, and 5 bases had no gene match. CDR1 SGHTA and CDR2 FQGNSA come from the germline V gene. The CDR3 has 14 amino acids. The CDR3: CASSRTGGEDTQYF. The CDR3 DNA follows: TGTGCCAGCAGCCGTACAGGGGGCGAAGATACGCAGTATTTT. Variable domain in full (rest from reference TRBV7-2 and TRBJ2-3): GAGVSQSPSNKVTEKGKDVELRCDPISGHTALYWYRQSLGQGLEFLIYFQGNSAPDKSGLPSDRFSAERTGGSVSTLTIQRTQQEDSAVYLCASSRTGGEDTQYFGPGTRLTVL.

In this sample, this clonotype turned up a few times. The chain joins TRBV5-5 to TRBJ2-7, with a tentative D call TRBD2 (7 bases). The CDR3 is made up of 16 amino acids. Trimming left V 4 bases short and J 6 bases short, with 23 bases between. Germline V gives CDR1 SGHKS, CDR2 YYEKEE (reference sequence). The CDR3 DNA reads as TGTGCCAGCAGCGCGCCCGGAGGGGGGGGATATCTCGAGCAGTACTTC. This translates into CASSAPGGGGYLEQYF. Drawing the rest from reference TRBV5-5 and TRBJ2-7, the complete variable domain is DAGVTQSPTHLIKTRGQQVTLRCSPISGHKSVSWYQQVLGQGPQFIFQYYEKEERGRGNFPDRFSARQFPNYSSELNVNALLLGDSALYLCASSAPGGGGYLEQYFGPGTRLTVT.

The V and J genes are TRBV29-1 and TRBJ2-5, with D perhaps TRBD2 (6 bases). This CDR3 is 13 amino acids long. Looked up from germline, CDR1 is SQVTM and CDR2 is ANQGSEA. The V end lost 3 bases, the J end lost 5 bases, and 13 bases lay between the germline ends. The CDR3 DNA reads TGCAGCGTTGATTCGGGAGAGCAGGAGACCCAGTACTTC. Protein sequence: CSVDSGEQETQYF.